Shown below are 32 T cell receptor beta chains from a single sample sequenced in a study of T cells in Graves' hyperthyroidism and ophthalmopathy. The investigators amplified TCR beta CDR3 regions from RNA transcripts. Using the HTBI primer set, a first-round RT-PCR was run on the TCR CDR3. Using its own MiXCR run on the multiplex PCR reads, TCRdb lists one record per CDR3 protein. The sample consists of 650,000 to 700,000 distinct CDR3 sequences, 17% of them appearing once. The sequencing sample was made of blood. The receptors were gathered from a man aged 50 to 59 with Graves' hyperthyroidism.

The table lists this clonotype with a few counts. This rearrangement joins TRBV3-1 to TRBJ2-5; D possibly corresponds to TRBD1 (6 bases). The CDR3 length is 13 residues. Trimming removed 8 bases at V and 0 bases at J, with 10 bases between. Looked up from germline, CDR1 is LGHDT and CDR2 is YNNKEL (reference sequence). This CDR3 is CASEDRYQETQYF. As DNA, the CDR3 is TGTGCCAGCGAGGACAGATACCAAGAGACCCAGTACTTC.

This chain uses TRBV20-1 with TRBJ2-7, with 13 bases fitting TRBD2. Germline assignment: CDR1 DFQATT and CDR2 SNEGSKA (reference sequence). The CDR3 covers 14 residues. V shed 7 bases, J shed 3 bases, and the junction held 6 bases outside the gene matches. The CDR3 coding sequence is TGCAGTGGGGAACGGACTAGCGGGAGCTACGAGCAGTACTTC. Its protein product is CSGERTSGSYEQYF.

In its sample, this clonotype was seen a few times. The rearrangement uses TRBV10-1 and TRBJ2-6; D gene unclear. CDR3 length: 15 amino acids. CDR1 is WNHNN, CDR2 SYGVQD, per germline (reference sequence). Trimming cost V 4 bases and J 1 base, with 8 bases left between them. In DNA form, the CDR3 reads TGCGCCAGCAGTGCAGACTTGTCTGGGGCCAACGTCCTGACTTTC. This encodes CASSADLSGANVLTF.

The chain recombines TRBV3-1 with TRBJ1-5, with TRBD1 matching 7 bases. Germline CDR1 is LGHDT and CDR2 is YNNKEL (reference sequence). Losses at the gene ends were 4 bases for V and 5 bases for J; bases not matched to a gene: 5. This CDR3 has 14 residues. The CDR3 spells CASSLGTDYQPQHF. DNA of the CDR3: TGTGCCAGCAGCCTCGGGACAGATTATCAGCCCCAGCATTTT.

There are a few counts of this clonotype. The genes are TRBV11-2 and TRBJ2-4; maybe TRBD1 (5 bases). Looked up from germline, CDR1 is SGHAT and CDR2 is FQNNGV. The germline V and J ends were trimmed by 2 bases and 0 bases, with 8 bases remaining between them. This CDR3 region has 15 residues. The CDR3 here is CASSLQGRAKNIQYF. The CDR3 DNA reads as TGTGCCAGCAGCTTACAGGGCCGAGCCAAAAACATTCAGTACTTC.

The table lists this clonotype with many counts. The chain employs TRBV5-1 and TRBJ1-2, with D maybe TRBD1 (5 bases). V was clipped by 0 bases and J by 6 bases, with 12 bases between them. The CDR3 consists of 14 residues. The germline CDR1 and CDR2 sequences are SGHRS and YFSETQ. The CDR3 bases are TGCGCCAGCAGCTTGGGCCCGGGACGGAATGGCTACACCTTC. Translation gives CASSLGPGRNGYTF. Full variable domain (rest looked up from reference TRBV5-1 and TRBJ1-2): KAGVTQTPRYLIKTRGQQVTLSCSPISGHRSVSWYQQTPGQGLQFLFEYFSETQRNKGNFPGRFSGRQFSNSRSEMNVSTLELGDSALYLCASSLGPGRNGYTFGSGTRLTVV.

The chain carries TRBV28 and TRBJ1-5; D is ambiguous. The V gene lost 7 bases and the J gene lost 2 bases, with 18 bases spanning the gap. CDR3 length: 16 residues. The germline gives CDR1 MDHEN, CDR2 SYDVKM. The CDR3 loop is CASTKRALKGNQPQHF. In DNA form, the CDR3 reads TGTGCCAGCACCAAAAGGGCCCTTAAAGGCAATCAGCCCCAGCATTTT.

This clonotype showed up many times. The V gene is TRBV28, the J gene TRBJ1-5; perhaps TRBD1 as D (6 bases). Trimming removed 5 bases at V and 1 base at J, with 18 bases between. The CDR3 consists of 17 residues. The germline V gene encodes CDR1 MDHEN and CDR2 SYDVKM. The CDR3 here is CASSGTARGMSNQPQHF. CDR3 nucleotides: TGTGCCAGCAGTGGAACGGCCAGGGGTATGAGCAATCAGCCCCAGCATTTT.

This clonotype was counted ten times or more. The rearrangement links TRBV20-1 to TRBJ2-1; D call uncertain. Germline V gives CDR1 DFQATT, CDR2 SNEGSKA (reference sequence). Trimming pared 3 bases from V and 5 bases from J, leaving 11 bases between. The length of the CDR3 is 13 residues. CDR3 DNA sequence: TGCAGTGCTAGCCGGGCACCTAACAATGAGCAGTTCTTC. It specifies CSASRAPNNEQFF.

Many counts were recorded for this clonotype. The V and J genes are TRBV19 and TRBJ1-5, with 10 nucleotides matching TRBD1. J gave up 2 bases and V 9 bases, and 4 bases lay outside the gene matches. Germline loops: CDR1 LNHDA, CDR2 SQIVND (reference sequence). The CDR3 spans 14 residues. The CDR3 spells CASTGTGGNQPQHF. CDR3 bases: TGTGCCAGCACAGGGACAGGGGGCAATCAGCCCCAGCATTTT.

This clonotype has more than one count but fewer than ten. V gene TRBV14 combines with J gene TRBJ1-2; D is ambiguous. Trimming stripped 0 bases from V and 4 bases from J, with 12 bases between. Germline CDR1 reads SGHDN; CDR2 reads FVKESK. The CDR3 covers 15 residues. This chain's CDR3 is CASSQDWQEPYGYTF. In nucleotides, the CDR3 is TGTGCCAGCAGCCAAGACTGGCAGGAACCCTATGGCTACACCTTC.

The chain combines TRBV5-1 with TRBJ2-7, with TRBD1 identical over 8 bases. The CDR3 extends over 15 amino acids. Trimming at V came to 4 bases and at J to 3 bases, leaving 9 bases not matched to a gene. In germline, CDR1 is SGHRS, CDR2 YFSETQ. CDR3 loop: CASSPQGAGNYEQYF. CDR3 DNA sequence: TGCGCCAGCAGCCCCCAGGGGGCGGGTAACTACGAGCAGTACTTC.

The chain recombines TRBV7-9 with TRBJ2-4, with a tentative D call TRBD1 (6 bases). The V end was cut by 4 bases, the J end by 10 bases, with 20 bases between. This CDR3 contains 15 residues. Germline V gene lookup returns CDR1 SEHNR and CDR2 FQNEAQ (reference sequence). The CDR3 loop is CASSSRGGPRGIQYF. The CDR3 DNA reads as TGTGCCAGCAGCTCACGGGGTGGGCCGAGGGGGATTCAGTACTTC.

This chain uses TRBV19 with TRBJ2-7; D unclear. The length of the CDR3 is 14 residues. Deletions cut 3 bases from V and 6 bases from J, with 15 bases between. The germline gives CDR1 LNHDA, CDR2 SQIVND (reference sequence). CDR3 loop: CASSIQDMVPEQYF. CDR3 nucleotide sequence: TGTGCCAGTAGTATCCAAGACATGGTCCCCGAGCAGTACTTC.

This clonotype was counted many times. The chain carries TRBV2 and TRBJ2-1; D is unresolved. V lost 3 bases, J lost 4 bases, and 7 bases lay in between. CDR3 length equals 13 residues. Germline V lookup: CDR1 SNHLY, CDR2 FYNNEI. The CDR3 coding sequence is TGTGCCAGCAGTGACTCTATGTACAATGAGCAGTTCTTC. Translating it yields CASSDSMYNEQFF.

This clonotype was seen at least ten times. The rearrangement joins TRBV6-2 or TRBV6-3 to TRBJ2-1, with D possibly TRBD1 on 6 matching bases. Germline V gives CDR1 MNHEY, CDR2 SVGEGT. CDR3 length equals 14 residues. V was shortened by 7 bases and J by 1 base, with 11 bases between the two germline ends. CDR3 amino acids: CASTDSNSYNEQFF. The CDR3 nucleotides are TGTGCCAGCACGGACAGTAATTCCTACAATGAGCAGTTCTTC.

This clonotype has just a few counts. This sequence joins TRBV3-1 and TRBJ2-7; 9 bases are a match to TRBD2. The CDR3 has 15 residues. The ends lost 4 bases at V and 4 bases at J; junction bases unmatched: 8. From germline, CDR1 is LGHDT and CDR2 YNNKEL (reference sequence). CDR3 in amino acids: CASSPRLAVRYEQYF. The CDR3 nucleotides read TGTGCCAGCAGCCCGAGACTAGCGGTGCGGTACGAGCAGTACTTC.

The CDR3 sequence: CASSSKGQGNNEQFF. In DNA form, the CDR3 reads TGTGCCAGCAGCTCAAAGGGACAGGGGAACAATGAGCAGTTCTTC. The chain is built from TRBV6-1 and TRBJ2-1; 10 nucleotides match TRBD1. The CDR3 length is 15 residues. Germline values: CDR1 MNHNS, CDR2 SASEGT. V shed 6 bases, J shed 5 bases, and the junction held 7 bases outside the gene matches.

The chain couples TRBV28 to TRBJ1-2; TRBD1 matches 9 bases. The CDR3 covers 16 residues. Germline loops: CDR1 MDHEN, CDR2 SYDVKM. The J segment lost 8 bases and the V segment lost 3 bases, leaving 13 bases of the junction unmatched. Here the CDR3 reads CASSLPRDRDVRGYTF. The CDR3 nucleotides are TGTGCCAGCAGTTTGCCTCGGGACAGGGATGTGCGAGGCTACACCTTC.

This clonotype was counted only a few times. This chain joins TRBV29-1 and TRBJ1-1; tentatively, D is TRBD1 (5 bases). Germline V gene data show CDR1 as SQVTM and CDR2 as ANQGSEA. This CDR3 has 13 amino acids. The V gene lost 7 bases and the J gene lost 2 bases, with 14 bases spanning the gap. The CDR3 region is CSAERGENTEAFF. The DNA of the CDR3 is TGCAGCGCAGAGAGAGGGGAAAACACTGAAGCTTTCTTT.

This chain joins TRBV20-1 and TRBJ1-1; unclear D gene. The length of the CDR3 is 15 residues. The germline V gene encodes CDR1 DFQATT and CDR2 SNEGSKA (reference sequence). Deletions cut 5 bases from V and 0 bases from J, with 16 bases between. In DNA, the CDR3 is TGCAGTGCTCAGGAGGGCGATCGGATGAACACTGAAGCTTTCTTT. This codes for CSAQEGDRMNTEAFF.

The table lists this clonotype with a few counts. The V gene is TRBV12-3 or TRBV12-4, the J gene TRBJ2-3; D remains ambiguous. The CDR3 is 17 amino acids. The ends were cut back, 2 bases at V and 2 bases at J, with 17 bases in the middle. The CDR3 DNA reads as TGTGCCAGCAGTTTATCTCCGGGCCCCGGGTCCACAGATACGCAGTATTTT. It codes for CASSLSPGPGSTDTQYF.

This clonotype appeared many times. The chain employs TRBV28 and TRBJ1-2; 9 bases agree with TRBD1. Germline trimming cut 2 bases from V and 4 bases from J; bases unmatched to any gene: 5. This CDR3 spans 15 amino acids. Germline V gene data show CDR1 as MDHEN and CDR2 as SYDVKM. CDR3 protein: CASSLPGTGSYGYTF. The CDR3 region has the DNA TGTGCCAGCAGTTTACCGGGGACAGGGAGCTATGGCTACACCTTC.

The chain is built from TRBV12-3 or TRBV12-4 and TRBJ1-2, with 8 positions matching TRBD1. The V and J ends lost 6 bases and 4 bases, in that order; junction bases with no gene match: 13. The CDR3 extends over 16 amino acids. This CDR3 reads CASRPSGYRGGYGYTF. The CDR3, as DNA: TGTGCCAGCAGACCCAGTGGGTACAGGGGGGGCTATGGCTACACCTTC.

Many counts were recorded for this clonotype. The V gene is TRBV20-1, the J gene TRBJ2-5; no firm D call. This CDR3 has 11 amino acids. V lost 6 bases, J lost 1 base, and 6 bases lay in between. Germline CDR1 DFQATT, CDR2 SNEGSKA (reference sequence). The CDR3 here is CSATPQETQYF. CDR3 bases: TGCAGTGCCACTCCCCAAGAGACCCAGTACTTC.

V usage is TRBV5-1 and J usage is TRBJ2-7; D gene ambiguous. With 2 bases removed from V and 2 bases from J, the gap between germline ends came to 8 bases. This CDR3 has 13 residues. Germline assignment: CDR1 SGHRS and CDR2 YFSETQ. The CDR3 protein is CASSFLPAYEQYF. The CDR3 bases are TGCGCCAGCAGCTTCCTTCCGGCCTACGAGCAGTACTTC.

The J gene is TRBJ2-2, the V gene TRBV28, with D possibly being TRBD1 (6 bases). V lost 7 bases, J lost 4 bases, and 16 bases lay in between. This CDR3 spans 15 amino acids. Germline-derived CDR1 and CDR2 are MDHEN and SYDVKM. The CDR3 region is CASKVGGRSTGELFF. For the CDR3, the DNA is TGTGCCAGCAAAGTAGGGGGTCGGAGCACCGGGGAGCTGTTTTTT.

DNA of the CDR3: TGTGCCATCACAGCGGGGGCCTACGAGCAGTACTTC. Translating gives CAITAGAYEQYF. The chain combines TRBV10-3 with TRBJ2-7, with 8 bases that match TRBD2. Per the germline V gene, CDR1 is ENHRY and CDR2 is SYGVKD. The CDR3 is 12 amino acids. V gave up 7 bases and J gave up 2 bases; unmatched junction bases: 1.

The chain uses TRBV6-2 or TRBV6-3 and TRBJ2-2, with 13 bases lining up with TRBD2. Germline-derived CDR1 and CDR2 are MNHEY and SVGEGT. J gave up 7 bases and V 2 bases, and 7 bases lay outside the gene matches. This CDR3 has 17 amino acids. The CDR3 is CASSYGRLAGGVGELFF. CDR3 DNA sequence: TGTGCCAGCAGTTACGGGAGACTAGCGGGAGGCGTCGGGGAGCTGTTTTTT.

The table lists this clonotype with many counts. The CDR3 DNA sequence: TGTGCCACCAGCAGAGAAAGGACAGGGAGGAGGGACACTGAAGCTTTCTTT. Translation gives CATSRERTGRRDTEAFF. The chain is built from TRBV15 and TRBJ1-1, with 8 positions matching TRBD1. The junction had 9 bases not matched to a gene; V was cut back by 0 bases and J by 3 bases. The germline gives CDR1 LNHNV, CDR2 YYDKDF (reference sequence). This CDR3 is 17 amino acids long.

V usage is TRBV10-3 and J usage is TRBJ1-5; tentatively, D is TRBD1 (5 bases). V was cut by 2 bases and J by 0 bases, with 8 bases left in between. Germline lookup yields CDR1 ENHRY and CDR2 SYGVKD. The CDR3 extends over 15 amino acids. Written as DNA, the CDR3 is TGTGCCATCAGTGAGCGGGGGAGTAGCAATCAGCCCCAGCATTTT. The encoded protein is CAISERGSSNQPQHF.

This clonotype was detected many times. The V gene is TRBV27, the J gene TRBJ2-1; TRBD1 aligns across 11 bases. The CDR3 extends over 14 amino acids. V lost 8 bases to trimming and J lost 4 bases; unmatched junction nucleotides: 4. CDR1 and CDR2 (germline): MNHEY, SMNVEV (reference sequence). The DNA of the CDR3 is TGTGCCAGCGCCGGGACAGGGGGTTACAATGAGCAGTTCTTC. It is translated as CASAGTGGYNEQFF.